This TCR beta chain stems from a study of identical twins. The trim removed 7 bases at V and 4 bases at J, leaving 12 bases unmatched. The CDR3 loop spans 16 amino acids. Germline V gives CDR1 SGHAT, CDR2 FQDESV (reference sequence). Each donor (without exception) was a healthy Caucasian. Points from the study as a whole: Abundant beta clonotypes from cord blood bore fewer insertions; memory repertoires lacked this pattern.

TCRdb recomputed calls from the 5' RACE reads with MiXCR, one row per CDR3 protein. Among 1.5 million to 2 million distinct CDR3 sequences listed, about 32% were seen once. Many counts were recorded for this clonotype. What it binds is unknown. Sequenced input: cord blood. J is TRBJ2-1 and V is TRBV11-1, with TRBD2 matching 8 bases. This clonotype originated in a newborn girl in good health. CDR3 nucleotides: TGTGCCAGCAACCACCGCCCTAGCGGGCTTTACAATGAGCAGTTCTTC. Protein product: CASNHRPSGLYNEQFF.